A selection of T cell receptor beta chains follows, all from one sample in a study of cytomegalovirus exposure and HLA in healthy donors. TCRdb's table, derived via immunoSEQ multiplex PCR, lists solely in-frame clones and lacks some. The sample records tens of thousands of clones, around three quarters being singletons. Sequencing was performed on PBMCs. The origin of the receptors is a woman aged 45 to 65 in good health and CMV-seropositive. CDR3s include the opening cysteine and the closing phenylalanine or tryptophan.

v_call	j_call	cdr3_aa
TRBV18	TRBJ1-6	CASSRSEGGTSPLHF
TRBV10-1	TRBJ2-3	CASSEGTSGEQDTQYF
TRBV29-1	TRBJ2-7	CSVDELGGTYEQYF
TRBV6-5	TRBJ2-2	CASSHTGDTGELFF
TRBV5-1	TRBJ2-1	CASSLRDRVAYNEQFF
TRBV11-2	TRBJ2-7	CASSLKGTGSSYEQYF
TRBV7-2	TRBJ1-1	CASSLALQGHEAFF
TRBV2	TRBJ1-2	CASSYRQDYGYTF
TRBV6-5	TRBJ2-7	CASSGTGFDEQYF
TRBV7-9	TRBJ1-1	CASSLRAAGTEAFF
TRBV29-1	TRBJ2-3	CSVVGGQTDTQYF
TRBV10-1	TRBJ2-3	CASSESGTSGITDTQYF
TRBV19	TRBJ1-6	CASSDDSKDSPLHF
TRBV6-6	TRBJ2-7	CASRMIAGEFHEQYF
TRBV9	TRBJ2-6	CASSVDLSGANVLTF
TRBV9	TRBJ2-3	CASSVDAGGWNTQYF
TRBV5-8	TRBJ1-5	CASSLGGGGQPQHF
TRBV5-4	TRBJ1-1	CASSSRTVPEAFF
TRBV27	TRBJ1-2	CASSFRGGGYTF
TRBV19	TRBJ1-1	CASPRQGRMFPEAFF
TRBV5-1	TRBJ2-1	CASSMTSGANEQFF
TRBV7-2	TRBJ2-1	CASNWASGSNEQFF
TRBV27	TRBJ1-2	CASRPQGPWGYTF
TRBV29-1	TRBJ1-1	CSVDRGNTEAFF
TRBV30	TRBJ2-7	CAWSSNSYEQYF
TRBV29-1	TRBJ2-7	CSVEVGSGVNYEQYF